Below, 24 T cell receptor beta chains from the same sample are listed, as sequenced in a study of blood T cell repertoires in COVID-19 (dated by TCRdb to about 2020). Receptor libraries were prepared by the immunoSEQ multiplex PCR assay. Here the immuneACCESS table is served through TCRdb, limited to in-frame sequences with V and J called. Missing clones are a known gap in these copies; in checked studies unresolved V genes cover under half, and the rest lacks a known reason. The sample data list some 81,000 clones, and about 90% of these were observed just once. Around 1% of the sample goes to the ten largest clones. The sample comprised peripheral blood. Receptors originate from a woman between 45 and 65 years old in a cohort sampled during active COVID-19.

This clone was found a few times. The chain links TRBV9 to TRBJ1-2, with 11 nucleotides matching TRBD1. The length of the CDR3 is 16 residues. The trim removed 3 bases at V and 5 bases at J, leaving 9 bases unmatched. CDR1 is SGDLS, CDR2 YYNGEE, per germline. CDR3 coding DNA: TGTGCCAGCAGCGCCAGAGGACAGGGGGCGACGTATGGCTACACCTTC. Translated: CASSARGQGATYGYTF.

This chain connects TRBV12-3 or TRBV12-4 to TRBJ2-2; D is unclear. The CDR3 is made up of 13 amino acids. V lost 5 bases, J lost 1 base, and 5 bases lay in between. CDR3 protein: CASSPRNTGELFF. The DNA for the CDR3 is TGTGCCAGCAGTCCCCGGAACACCGGGGAGCTGTTTTTT.

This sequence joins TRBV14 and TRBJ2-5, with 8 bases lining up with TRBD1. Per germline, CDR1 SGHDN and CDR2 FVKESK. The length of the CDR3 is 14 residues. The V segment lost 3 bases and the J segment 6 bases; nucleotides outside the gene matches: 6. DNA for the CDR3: TGTGCCAGCAGCCAGGACAGGGTGGGAAAGACCCAGTACTTC. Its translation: CASSQDRVGKTQYF.

The CDR3 nucleotides are TGTGCCAGCAGTATTCCCTTAAACACTGAAGCTTTCTTT. Protein sequence: CASSIPLNTEAFF. The rearrangement joins TRBV2 to TRBJ1-1; D not resolved. CDR1 is SNHLY, CDR2 FYNNEI, per germline. The CDR3 runs to 13 residues. V shed 5 bases and J shed 2 bases, with 9 bases lying between them. The full variable domain, rest sourced from reference TRBV2 and TRBJ1-1, is EPEVTQTPSHQVTQMGQEVILRCVPISNHLYFYWYRQILGQKVEFLVSFYNNEISEKSEIFDDQFSVERPDGSNFTLKIRSTKLEDSAMYFCASSIPLNTEAFFGQGTRLTVV.

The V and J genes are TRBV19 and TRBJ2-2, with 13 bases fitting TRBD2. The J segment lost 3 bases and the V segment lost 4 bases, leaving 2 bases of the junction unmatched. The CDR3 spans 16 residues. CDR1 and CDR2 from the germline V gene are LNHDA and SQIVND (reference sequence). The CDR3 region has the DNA TGTGCCAGTAGTACGGGACTAGCGGGATACACCGGGGAGCTGTTTTTT. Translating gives CASSTGLAGYTGELFF.

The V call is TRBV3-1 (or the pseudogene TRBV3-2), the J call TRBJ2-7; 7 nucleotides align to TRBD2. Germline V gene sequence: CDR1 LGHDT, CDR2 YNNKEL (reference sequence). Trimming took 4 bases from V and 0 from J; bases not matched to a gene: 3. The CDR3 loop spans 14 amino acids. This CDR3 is CASSPSGSSYEQYF. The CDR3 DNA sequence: TGTGCCAGCAGCCCTAGCGGCAGCTCCTACGAGCAGTACTTC.

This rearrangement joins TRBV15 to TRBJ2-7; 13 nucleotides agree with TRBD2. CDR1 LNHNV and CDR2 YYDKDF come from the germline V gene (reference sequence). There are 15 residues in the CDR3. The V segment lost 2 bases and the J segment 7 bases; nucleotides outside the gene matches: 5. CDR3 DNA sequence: TGTGCCACCAGCAGATGGACTAGCGGGAGAGAGGAGCAGTACTTC. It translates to CATSRWTSGREEQYF.

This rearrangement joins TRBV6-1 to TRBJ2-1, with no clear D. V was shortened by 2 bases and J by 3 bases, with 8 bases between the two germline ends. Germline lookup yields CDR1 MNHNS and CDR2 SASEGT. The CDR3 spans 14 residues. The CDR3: CASSEHELYNEQFF. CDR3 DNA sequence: TGTGCCAGCAGTGAACATGAGCTCTACAATGAGCAGTTCTTC.

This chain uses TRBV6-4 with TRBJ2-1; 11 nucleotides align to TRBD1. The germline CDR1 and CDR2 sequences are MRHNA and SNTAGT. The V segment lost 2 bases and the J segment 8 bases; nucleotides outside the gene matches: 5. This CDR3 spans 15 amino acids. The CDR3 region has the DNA TGTGCCAGCAGTGACACCCCGGGACAGGGGGATGAGCAGTTCTTC. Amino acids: CASSDTPGQGDEQFF.

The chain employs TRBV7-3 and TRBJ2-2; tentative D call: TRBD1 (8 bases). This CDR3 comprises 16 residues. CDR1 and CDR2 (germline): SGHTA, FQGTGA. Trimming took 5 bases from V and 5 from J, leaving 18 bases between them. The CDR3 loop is CASSPQGAGRTGELFF. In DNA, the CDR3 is TGTGCCAGCAGCCCTCAGGGGGCCGGGAGGACCGGGGAGCTGTTTTTT.

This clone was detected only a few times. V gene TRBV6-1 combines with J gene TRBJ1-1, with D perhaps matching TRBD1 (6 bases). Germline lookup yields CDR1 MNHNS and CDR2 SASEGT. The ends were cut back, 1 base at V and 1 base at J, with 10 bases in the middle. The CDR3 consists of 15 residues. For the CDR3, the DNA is TGTGCCAGCAGTGAAGAACAGGGTGGGAACACTGAAGCTTTCTTT. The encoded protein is CASSEEQGGNTEAFF.

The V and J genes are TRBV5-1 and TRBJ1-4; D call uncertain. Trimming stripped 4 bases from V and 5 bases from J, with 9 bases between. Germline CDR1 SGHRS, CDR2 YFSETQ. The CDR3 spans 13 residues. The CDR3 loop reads CASSGGSNEKLFF. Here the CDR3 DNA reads TGCGCCAGCAGCGGAGGCTCCAATGAAAAACTGTTTTTT.

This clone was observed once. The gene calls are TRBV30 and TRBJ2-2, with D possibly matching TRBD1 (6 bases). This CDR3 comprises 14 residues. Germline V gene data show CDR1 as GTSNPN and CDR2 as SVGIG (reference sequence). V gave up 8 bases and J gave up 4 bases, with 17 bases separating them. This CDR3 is CAMGQGALTGELFF. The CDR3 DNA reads TGTGCCATGGGACAAGGGGCCCTCACCGGGGAGCTGTTTTTT. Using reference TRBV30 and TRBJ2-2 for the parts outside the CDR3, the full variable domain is SQTIHQWPATLVQPVGSPLSLECTVEGTSNPNLYWYRQAAGRGLQLLFYSVGIGQISSEVPQNLSASRPQDRQFILSSKKLLLSDSGFYLCAMGQGALTGELFFGEGSRLTVL.

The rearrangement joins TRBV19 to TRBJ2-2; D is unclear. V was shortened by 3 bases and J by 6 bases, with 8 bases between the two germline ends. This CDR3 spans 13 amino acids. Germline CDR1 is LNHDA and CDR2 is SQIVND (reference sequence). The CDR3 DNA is TGTGCCAGTAGTATGTTGGCACCCGGGGAGCTGTTTTTT. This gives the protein CASSMLAPGELFF.

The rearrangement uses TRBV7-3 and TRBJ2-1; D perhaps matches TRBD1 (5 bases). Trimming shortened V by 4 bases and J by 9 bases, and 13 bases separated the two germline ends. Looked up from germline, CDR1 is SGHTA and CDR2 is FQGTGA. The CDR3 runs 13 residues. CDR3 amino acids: CASSYQPQGEQFF. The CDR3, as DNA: TGTGCCAGCAGCTACCAACCCCAGGGTGAGCAGTTCTTC.

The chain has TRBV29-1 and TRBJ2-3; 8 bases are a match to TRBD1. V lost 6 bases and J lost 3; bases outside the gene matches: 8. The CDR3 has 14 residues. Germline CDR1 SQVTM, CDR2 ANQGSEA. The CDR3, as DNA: TGCAGCGTGGAACCGGGACAGGCGACAGATACGCAGTATTTT. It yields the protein CSVEPGQATDTQYF.

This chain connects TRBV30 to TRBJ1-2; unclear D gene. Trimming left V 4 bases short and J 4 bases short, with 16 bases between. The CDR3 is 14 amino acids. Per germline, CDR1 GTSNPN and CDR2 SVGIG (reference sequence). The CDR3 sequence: CAWTLERTGYGYTF. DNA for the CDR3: TGTGCCTGGACCCTCGAACGCACCGGCTATGGCTACACCTTC.

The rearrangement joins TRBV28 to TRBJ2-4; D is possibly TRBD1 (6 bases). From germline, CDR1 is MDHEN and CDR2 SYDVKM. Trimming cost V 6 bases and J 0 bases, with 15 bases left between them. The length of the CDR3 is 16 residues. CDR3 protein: CASSTPGQLAKNIQYF. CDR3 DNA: TGTGCCAGCAGCACTCCGGGACAACTAGCCAAAAACATTCAGTACTTC.

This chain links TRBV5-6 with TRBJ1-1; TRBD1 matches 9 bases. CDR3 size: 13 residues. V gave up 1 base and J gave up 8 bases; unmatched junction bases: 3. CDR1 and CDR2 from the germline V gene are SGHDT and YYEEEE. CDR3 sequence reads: CASSLSTGGEAFF. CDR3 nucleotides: TGTGCCAGCAGCTTGTCAACAGGGGGCGAAGCTTTCTTT.

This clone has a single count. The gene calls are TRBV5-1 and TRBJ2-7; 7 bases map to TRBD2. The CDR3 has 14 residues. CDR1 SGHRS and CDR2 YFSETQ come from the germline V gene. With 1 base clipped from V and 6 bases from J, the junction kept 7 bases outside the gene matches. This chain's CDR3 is CASSLTAGASEQYF. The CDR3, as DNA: TGCGCCAGCAGCTTGACGGCGGGAGCTAGCGAGCAGTACTTC.

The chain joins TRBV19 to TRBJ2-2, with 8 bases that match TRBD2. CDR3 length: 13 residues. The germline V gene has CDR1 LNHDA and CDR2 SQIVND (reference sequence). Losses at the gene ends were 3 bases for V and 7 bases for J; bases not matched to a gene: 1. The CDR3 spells CASSIGGVGELFF. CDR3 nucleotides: TGTGCCAGTAGTATCGGGGGGGTCGGGGAGCTGTTTTTT.

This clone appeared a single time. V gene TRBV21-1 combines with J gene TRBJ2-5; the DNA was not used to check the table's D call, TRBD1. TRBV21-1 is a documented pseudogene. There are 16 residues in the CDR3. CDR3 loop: CASSNPSGQGSETQYF. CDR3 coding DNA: TGTGCCAGCAGCAACCCTTCCGGACAGGGGTCGGAGACCCAGTACTTC.

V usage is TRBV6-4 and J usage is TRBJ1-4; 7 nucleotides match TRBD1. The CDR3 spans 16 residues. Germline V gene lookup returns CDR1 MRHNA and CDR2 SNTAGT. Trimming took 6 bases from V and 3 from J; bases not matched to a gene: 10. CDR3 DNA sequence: TGTGCCAGCAGCTGCAGCCGACAGGGCCCTAATGAAAAACTGTTTTTT. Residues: CASSCSRQGPNEKLFF.

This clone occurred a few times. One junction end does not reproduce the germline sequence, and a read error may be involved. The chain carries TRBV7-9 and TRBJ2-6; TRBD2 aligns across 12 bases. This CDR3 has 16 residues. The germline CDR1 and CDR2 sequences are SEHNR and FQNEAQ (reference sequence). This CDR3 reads CASSLAGGTGANVLTF. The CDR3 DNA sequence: TGTGCCAGCAGCCTAGCGGGAGGGACTGGGGCCAACGTCCTGACTTTC.